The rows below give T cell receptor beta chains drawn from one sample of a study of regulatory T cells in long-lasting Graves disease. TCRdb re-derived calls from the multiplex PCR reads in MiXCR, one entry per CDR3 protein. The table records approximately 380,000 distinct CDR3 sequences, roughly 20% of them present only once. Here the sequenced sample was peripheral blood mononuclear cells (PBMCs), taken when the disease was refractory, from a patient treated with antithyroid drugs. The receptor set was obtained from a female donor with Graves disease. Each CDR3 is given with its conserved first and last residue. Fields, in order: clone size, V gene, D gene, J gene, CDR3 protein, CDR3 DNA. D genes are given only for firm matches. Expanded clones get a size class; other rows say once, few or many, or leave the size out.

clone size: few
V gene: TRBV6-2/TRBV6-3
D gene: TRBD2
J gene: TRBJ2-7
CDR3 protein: CASRLAGAAYEQYF
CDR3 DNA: TGTGCCAGCAGGCTAGCGGGAGCGGCCTACGAGCAGTACTTC

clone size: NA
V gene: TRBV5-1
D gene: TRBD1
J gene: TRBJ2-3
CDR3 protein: CASSPTGGSTDTQYF
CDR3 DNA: TGCGCCAGCAGCCCTACAGGGGGCAGCACAGATACGCAGTATTTT

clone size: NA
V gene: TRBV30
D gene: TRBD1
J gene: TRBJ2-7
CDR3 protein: CAWSRRQGEQYF
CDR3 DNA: TGTGCCTGGAGCCGACGACAGGGTGAGCAGTACTTC

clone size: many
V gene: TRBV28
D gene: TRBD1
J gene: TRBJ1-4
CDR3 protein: CASTQGAREKLFF
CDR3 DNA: TGTGCCAGCACTCAGGGGGCCCGTGAAAAACTGTTTTTT

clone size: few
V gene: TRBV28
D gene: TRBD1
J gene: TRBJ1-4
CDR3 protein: CASSTQGADEKLFF
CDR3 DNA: TGTGCCAGCAGCACGCAGGGGGCGGATGAAAAACTGTTTTTT

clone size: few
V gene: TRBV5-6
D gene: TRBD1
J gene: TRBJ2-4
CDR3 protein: CASSSEGQVDIAKNIQYF
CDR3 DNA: TGTGCCAGCAGCTCTGAGGGACAGGTGGATATAGCCAAAAACATTCAGTACTTC

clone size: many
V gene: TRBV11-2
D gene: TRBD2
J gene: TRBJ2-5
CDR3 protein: CASSLSTAGGQETQYF
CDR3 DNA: TGTGCCAGCAGCTTATCGACCGCGGGAGGCCAAGAGACCCAGTACTTC

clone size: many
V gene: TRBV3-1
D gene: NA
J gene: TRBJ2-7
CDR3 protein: CASSLDREQYF
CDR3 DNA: TGTGCCAGCAGCCTTGATCGCGAGCAGTACTTC

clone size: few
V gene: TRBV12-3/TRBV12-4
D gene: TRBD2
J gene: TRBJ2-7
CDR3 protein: CASRGGLAGHSYEQYF
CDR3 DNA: TGTGCCAGCAGGGGGGGGCTAGCGGGCCACTCCTACGAGCAGTACTTC

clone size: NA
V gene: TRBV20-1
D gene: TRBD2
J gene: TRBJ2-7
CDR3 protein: CSARLAGVAYEQYF
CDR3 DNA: TGCAGTGCTAGACTAGCGGGAGTTGCCTACGAGCAGTACTTC

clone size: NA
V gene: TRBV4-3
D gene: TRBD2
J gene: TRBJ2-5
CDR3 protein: CASSQAGSSGETQYF
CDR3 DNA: TGCGCCAGCAGCCAAGCTGGTTCTAGCGGAGAGACCCAGTACTTC

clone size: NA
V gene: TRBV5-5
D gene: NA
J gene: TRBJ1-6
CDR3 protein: CASSLGVLQNSPLHF
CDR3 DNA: TGTGCCAGCAGCTTGGGAGTTCTACAGAATTCACCCCTCCACTTT

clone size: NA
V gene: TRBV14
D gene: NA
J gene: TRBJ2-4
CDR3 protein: CASSPSGPILAKNIQYF
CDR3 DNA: TGTGCCAGCAGCCCCAGCGGGCCCATTCTAGCCAAAAACATTCAGTACTTC

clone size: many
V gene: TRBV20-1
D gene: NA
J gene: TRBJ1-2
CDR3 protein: CSATGNFYGYTF
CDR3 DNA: TGCAGTGCTACCGGGAACTTCTATGGCTACACCTTC

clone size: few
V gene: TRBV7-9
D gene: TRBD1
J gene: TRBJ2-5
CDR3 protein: CASSQASGGETQYF
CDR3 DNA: TGTGCCAGCAGCCAAGCCTCAGGGGGAGAGACCCAGTACTTC

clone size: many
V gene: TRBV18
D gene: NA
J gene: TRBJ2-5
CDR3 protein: CASSPGPRQETQYF
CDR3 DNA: TGTGCCAGCTCACCCGGGCCCAGACAAGAGACCCAGTACTTC

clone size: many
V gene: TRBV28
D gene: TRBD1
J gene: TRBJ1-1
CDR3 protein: CASSLSTGEAFF
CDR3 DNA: TGTGCCAGCAGTTTATCGACAGGGGAAGCTTTCTTT

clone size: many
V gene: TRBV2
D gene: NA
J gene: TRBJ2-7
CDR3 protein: CASSEKVLYEQYF
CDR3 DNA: TGTGCCAGCAGTGAAAAGGTCCTCTACGAGCAGTACTTC

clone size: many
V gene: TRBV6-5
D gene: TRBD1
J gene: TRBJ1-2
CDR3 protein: CASSLQGAWGGYTF
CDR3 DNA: TGTGCCAGCAGTTTGCAGGGGGCTTGGGGTGGCTACACCTTC

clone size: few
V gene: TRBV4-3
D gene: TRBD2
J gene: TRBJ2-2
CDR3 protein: CASSPEGGAGVLGELFF
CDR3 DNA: TGCGCCAGCAGCCCCGAGGGTGGTGCGGGAGTTCTCGGGGAGCTGTTTTTT

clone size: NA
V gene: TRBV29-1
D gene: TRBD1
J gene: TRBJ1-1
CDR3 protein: CSVDRQGTTLNTEAFF
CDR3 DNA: TGCAGCGTTGATAGACAGGGAACCACGCTGAACACTGAAGCTTTCTTT

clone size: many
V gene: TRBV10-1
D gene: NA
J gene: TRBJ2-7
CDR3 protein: CASIPPNPYEQYF
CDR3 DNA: TGCGCCAGCATACCTCCTAACCCCTACGAGCAGTACTTC

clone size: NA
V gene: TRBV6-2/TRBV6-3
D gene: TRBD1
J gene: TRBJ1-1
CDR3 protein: CASSYIGGQGTAFF
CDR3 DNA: TGTGCCAGCAGTTACATCGGGGGACAGGGGACAGCTTTCTTT

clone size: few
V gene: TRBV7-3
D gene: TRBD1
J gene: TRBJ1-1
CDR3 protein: CASSPGTVRTEAFF
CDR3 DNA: TGTGCCAGCAGCCCTGGGACAGTTAGGACTGAAGCTTTCTTT

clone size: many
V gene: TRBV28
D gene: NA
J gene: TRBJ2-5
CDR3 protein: CASGGGQQETQYF
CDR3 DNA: TGTGCCAGTGGGGGGGGGCAACAAGAGACCCAGTACTTC

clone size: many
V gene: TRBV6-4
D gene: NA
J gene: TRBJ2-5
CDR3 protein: CASRPSMYQETQYF
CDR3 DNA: TGTGCCAGCAGACCCTCAATGTACCAAGAGACCCAGTACTTC

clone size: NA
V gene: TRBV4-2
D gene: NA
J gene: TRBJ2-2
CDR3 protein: CASSQELGGIVSGELFF
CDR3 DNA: TGTGCCAGCAGCCAAGAGTTGGGCGGGATCGTGTCCGGGGAGCTGTTTTTT

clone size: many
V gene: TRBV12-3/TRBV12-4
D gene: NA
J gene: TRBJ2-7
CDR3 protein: CASSSVGERGEQYF
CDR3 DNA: TGTGCCAGCAGTTCAGTGGGGGAAAGGGGCGAGCAGTACTTC

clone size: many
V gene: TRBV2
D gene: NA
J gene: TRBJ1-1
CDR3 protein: CASTAGGTEAFF
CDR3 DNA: TGTGCCAGCACGGCTGGAGGGACTGAAGCTTTCTTT

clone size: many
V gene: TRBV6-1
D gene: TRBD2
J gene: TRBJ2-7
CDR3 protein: CASKRETYEQYF
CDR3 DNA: TGTGCCAGCAAGCGGGAGACCTACGAGCAGTACTTC

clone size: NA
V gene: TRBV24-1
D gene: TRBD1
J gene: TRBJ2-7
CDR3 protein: CATSERTGAEQYF
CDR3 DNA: TGTGCCACCAGTGAGCGGACAGGCGCCGAGCAGTACTTC

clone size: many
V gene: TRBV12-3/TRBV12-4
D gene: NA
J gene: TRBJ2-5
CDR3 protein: CASSWELETQYF
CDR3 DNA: TGTGCCAGCAGTTGGGAACTAGAGACCCAGTACTTC

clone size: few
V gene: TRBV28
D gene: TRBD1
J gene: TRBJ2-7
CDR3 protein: CASSHSGQGTAEQYF
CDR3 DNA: TGTGCCAGCAGCCACTCGGGACAGGGAACCGCGGAGCAGTACTTC

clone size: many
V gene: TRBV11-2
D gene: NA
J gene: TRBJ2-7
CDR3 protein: CASSLLAQSYEQYF
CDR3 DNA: TGTGCCAGCAGCTTACTAGCGCAGTCCTACGAGCAGTACTTC

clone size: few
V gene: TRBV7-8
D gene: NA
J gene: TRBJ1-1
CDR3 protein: CASSSLAANTEAFF
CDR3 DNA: TGTGCCAGCAGCTCGCTAGCAGCTAACACTGAAGCTTTCTTT

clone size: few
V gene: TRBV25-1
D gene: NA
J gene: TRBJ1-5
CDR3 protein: CASNVGNQPQHF
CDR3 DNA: TGTGCCAGCAACGTGGGCAATCAGCCCCAGCATTTT

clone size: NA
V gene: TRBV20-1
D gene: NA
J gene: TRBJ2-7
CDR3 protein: CSAYGTIPYEQYF
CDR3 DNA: TGCAGTGCTTACGGGACGATACCCTACGAGCAGTACTTC

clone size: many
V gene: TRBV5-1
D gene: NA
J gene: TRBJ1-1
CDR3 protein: CASSLAGVQGTEAFF
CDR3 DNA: TGCGCCAGCAGCTTGGCCGGGGTCCAGGGCACTGAAGCTTTCTTT

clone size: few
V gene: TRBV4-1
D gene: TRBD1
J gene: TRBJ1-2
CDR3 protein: CASSQETGIYGYTF
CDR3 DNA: TGCGCCAGCAGCCAGGAGACAGGGATATATGGCTACACCTTC

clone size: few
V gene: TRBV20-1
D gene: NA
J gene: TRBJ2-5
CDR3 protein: CSADGRTPGTQYF
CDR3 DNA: TGCAGTGCGGACGGGCGGACTCCGGGGACCCAGTACTTC

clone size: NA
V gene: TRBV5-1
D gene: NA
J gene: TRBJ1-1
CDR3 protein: CASSLGGIPTEAFF
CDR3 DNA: TGCGCCAGCAGCTTGGGGGGGATTCCCACTGAAGCTTTCTTT

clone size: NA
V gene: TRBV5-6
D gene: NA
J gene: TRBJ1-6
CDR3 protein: CASSLDGASINNSPLHF
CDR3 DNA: TGTGCCAGCAGCTTGGATGGGGCCAGTATCAATAATTCACCCCTCCACTTT

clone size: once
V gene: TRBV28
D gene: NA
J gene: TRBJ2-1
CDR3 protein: CASRAGRSSYNEQFF
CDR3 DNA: TGTGCCAGCAGGGCCGGAAGAAGCTCCTACAATGAGCAGTTCTTC

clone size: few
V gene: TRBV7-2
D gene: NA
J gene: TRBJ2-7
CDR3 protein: CASSLVPDGEQYF
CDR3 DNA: TGTGCCAGCAGCTTAGTGCCGGACGGCGAGCAGTACTTC

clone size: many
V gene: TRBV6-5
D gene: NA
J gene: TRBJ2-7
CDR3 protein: CASSYSRLSYEQYF
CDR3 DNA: TGTGCCAGCAGTTACTCGCGACTTTCCTACGAGCAGTACTTC

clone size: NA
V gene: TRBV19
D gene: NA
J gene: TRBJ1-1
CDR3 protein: CASRKGGGTEAFF
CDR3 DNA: TGTGCCAGTAGAAAAGGGGGAGGCACTGAAGCTTTCTTT

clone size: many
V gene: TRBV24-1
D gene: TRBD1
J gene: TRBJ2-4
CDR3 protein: CATSDAGQGKNIQYF
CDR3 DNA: TGTGCCACCAGTGACGCGGGACAGGGCAAAAACATTCAGTACTTC

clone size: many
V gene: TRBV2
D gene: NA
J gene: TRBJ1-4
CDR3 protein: CASSRGTGEKLFF
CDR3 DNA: TGTGCCAGCAGTAGAGGGACCGGTGAAAAACTGTTTTTT

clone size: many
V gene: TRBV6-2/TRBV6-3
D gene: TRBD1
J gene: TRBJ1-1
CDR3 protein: CASRNPGQGIGGTEAFF
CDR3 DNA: TGTGCCAGCAGAAACCCCGGACAGGGAATAGGGGGAACTGAAGCTTTCTTT

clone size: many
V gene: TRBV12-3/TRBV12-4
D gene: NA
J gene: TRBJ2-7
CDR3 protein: CASSLRGTASYEQYF
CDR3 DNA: TGTGCCAGCTCTTTACGGGGGACCGCCTCCTACGAGCAGTACTTC

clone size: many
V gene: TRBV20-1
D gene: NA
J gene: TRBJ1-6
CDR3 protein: CSAIEPGYNSPLHF
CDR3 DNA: TGCAGTGCTATAGAACCGGGGTATAATTCACCCCTCCACTTT

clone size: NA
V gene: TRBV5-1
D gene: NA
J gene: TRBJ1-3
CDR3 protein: CASSLAGSLGGNTIYF
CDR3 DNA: TGCGCCAGCAGCTTGGCCGGAAGCCTGGGGGGAAACACCATATATTTT

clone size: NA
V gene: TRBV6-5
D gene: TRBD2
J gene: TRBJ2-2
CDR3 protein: CASSYSGLAGVITGELFF
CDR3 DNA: TGTGCCAGCAGTTACTCGGGACTAGCGGGAGTGATCACCGGAGAGCTGTTTTTT

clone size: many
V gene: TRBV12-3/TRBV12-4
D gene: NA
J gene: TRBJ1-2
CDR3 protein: CASSRQSETGYTF
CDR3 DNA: TGTGCCAGCAGTCGACAGAGTGAGACTGGCTACACCTTC

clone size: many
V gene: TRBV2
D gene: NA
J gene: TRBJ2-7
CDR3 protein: CATSAEVGYEQYF
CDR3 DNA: TGTGCCACCTCGGCGGAGGTGGGCTACGAGCAGTACTTC

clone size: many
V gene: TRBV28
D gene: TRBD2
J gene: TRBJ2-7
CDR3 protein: CASSALSGGIYEQYF
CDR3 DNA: TGTGCCAGCAGTGCCCTTTCGGGGGGAATCTACGAGCAGTACTTC

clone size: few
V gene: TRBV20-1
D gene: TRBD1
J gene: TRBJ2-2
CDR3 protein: CSARAPGQGAGELFF
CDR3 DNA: TGCAGTGCTAGAGCTCCGGGACAGGGAGCCGGGGAGCTGTTTTTT

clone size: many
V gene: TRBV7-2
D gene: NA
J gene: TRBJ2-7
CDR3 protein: CASSLAADAYEQYF
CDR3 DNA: TGTGCCAGCAGCTTAGCCGCGGATGCGTACGAGCAGTACTTC

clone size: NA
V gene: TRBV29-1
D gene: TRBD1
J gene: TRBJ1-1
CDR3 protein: CSVERTGRGPNPEAFF
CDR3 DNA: TGCAGCGTGGAACGGACAGGGAGGGGACCTAATCCTGAAGCTTTCTTT